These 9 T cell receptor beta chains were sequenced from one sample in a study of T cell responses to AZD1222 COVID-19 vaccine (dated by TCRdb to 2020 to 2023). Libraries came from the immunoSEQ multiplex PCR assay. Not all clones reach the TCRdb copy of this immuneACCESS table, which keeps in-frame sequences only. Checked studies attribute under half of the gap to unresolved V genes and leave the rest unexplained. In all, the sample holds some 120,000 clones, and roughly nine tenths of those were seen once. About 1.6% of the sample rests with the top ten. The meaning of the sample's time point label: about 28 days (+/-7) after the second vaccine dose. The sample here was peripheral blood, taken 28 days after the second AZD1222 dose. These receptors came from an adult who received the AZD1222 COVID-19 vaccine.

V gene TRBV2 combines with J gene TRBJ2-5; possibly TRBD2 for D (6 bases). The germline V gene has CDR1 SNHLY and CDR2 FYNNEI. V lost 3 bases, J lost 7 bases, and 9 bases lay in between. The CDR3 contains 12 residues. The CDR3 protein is CASSEEGWTQYF. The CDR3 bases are TGTGCCAGCAGTGAGGAGGGGTGGACCCAGTACTTC.

The CDR3, as DNA: TGTGCCACCAGCAGAGATCCCGACAATGAGCAGTTCTTC. Translating it yields CATSRDPDNEQFF. The V and J genes are TRBV15 and TRBJ2-1; D uncertain. The germline V gene encodes CDR1 LNHNV and CDR2 YYDKDF (reference sequence). V was cut by 0 bases and J by 5 bases, with 5 bases left in between. This CDR3 comprises 13 residues.

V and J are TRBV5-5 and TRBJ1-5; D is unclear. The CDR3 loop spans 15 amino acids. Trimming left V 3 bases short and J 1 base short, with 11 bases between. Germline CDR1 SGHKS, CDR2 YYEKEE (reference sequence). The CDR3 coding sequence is TGTGCCAGCAGCTACGGGGTTTGGAGCAATCAGCCCCAGCATTTT. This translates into CASSYGVWSNQPQHF.

The CDR3 sequence: CASRLEGTGVGTEAFF. The CDR3 nucleotides read TGTGCCAGCAGGTTAGAAGGGACAGGGGTTGGCACTGAAGCTTTCTTT. This chain links TRBV6-4 with TRBJ1-1; 10 nucleotides agree with TRBD1. The CDR3 totals 16 residues. Trimming at V came to 6 bases and at J to 4 bases, leaving 11 bases not matched to a gene. In germline, CDR1 is MRHNA, CDR2 SNTAGT.

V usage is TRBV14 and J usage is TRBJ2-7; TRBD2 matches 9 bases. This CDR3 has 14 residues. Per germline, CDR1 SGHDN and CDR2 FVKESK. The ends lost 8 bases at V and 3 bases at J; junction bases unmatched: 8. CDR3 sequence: CASRNSGSFYEQYF. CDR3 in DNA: TGTGCCAGCCGAAATAGCGGGAGTTTCTACGAGCAGTACTTC.

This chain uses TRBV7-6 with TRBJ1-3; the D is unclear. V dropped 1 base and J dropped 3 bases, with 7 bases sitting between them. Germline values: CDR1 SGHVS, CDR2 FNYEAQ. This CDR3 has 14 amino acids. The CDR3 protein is CASSLDVGGNTIYF. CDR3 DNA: TGTGCCAGCAGCTTAGATGTGGGTGGAAACACCATATATTTT.

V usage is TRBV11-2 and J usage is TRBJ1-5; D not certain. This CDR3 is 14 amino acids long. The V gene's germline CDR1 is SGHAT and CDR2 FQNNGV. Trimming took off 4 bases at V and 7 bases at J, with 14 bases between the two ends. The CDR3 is CASSSSSRRQPQHF. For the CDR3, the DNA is TGTGCCAGCAGCTCCTCGTCCCGAAGACAGCCCCAGCATTTT.

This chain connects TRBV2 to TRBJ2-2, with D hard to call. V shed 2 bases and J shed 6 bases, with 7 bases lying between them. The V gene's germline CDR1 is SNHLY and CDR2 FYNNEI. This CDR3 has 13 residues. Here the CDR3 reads CASSESPAGELFF. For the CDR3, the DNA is TGTGCCAGCAGTGAATCCCCCGCCGGGGAGCTGTTTTTT.

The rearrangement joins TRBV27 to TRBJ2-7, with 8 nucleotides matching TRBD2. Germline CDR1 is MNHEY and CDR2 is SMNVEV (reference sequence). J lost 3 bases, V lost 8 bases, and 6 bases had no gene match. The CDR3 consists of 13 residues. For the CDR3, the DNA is TGTGCCAGCCAAAGCGGGAGCCGCTACGAGCAGTACTTC. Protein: CASQSGSRYEQYF.